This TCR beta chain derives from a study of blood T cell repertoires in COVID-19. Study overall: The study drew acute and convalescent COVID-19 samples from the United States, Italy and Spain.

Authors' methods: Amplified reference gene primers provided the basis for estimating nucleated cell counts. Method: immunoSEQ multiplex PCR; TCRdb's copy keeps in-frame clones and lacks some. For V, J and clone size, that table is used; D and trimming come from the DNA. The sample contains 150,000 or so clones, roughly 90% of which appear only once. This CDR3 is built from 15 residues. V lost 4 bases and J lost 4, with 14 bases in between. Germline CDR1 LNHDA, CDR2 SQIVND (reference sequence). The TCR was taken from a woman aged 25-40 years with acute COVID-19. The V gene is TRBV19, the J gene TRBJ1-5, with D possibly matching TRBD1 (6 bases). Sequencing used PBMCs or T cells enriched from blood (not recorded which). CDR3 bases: TGTGCCAGTAGTAACCGACAGGTCTTAAATCAGCCCCAGCATTTT. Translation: CASSNRQVLNQPQHF.